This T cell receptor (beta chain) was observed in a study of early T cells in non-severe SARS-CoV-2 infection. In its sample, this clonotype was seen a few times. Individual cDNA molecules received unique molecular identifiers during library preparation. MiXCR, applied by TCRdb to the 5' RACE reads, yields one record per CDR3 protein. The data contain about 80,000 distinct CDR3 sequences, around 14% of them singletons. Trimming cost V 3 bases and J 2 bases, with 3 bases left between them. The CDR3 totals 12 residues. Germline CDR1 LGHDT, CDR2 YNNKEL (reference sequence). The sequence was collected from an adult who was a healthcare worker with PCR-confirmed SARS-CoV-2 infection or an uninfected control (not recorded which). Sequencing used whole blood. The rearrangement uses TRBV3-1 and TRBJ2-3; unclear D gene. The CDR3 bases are TGTGCCAGCAGCCACTTCACAGATACGCAGTATTTT. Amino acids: CASSHFTDTQYF.